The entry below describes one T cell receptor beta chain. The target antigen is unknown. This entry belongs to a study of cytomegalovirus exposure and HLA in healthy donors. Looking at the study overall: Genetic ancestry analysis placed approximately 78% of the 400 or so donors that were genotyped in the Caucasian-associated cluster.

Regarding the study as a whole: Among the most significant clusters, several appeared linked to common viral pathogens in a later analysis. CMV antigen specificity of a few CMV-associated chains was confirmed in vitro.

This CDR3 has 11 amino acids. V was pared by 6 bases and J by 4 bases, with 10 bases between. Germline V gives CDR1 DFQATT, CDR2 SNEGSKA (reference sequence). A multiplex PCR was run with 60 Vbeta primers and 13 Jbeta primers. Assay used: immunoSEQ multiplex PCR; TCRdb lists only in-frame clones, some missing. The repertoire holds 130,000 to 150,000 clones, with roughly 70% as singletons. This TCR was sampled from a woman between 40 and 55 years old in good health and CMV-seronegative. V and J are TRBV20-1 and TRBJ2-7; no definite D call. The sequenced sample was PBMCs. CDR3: CSAPRGYEQYF. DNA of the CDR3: TGCAGTGCCCCACGAGGATACGAGCAGTACTTC.